This T cell receptor (beta chain) is drawn from a study of blood T cell repertoires in COVID-19. At the level of the study: Collection of acute and convalescent COVID-19 samples took place in the United States, Italy and Spain. From T cells, B-cell-depleted T cells, or PBMCs came the material, which was cDNA or gDNA.

The CDR3 totals 15 residues. Trimming cost V 2 bases and J 4 bases, with 14 bases left between them. The germline CDR1 and CDR2 sequences are MNHEY and SVGAGI. In the study's own analysis: By means of reference gene primer amplification, nucleated cell counts were estimated. TCRdb's copy holds only in-frame clones and misses some; the assay was immunoSEQ multiplex PCR. The D gene and trimming were derived from the DNA, and the V and J assignments and clone size from that table. Of over 200,000 clones in the sample, over 70% were seen once. The source of this sequence is a woman of 80 years or more with acute or convalescent COVID-19. Material: peripheral blood. V usage is TRBV6-5 and J usage is TRBJ1-2; D uncertain. This CDR3 is CASSYGSLVGYGYTF. CDR3 in DNA: TGTGCCAGCAGTTACGGCTCCCTAGTCGGCTATGGCTACACCTTC.